Shown below are 26 T cell receptor beta chains from a single sample sequenced in a study of T cell clones after liver transplantation. The data were produced by immunoSEQ multiplex PCR, yet TCRdb's version contains in-frame clones alone and is incomplete. The top ten hold about an eighth of the sample, which has some 6,000 clones, over 70% seen once. Sample: CD8+ T cells from blood, taken about 46 months after liver transplant. Receptor source: a human patient who received a liver transplant. Some T cells could come from the graft donor.

The V call is TRBV19, the J call TRBJ2-1; 8 bases are a match to TRBD2. The length of the CDR3 is 15 residues. With 3 bases clipped from V and 8 bases from J, the junction kept 9 bases outside the gene matches. Germline lookup yields CDR1 LNHDA and CDR2 SQIVND (reference sequence). CDR3 nucleotide sequence: TGTGCCAGTAGTATGACGGGAGGGCCCTTATATGAGCAGTTCTTC. Its protein is CASSMTGGPLYEQFF.

This clone has just a few counts. The CDR3 DNA is TGCGCCAGCAGTGAGGGGAATCAGCCCCAGCATTTT. It is translated as CASSEGNQPQHF. This chain uses TRBV10-1 with TRBJ1-5, with D uncertain. This CDR3 is built from 12 residues. The V gene's germline CDR1 is WNHNN and CDR2 SYGVQD (reference sequence). V was shortened by 2 bases and J by 4 bases, with 3 bases between the two germline ends.

The chain has TRBV27 and TRBJ1-2; 7 bases match TRBD1. There are 13 residues in the CDR3. The V gene end was trimmed by 7 bases and the J gene end by 8 bases; junction bases not matched to a gene: 10. Germline-derived CDR1 and CDR2 are MNHEY and SMNVEV (reference sequence). The CDR3, as DNA: TGTGCCAGCAAAATAGGAGGGGGCGCGGGCTACACCTTC. Protein: CASKIGGGAGYTF.

The chain combines TRBV27 with TRBJ2-3, with 11 bases that match TRBD2. The CDR3 spans 14 residues. Germline values: CDR1 MNHEY, CDR2 SMNVEV (reference sequence). Trimming removed 7 bases from V and 1 base from J; junction bases left unmatched: 1. This CDR3 reads CASTGLAGTDTQYF. The CDR3 nucleotides read TGTGCCAGCACGGGACTAGCGGGCACAGATACGCAGTATTTT.

This clone has more than one count but fewer than ten. The rearrangement uses TRBV6-5 and TRBJ1-2; D may be TRBD1 (6 bases). The germline V gene encodes CDR1 MNHEY and CDR2 SVGAGI. V lost 6 bases, J lost 5 bases, and 10 bases lay in between. The CDR3 is 12 residues long. Here the CDR3 reads CASRTTGYGYTF. The CDR3, as DNA: TGTGCCAGCAGGACAACAGGGTATGGCTACACCTTC.

A few counts support this clone. The chain employs TRBV28 and TRBJ2-7; D call uncertain. The V end was cut by 2 bases, the J end by 2 bases, with 4 bases between. CDR3 length: 12 residues. Germline CDR1 MDHEN, CDR2 SYDVKM. The CDR3 protein is CASSLPTYEQYF. The CDR3 bases are TGTGCCAGCAGTTTACCCACCTACGAGCAGTACTTC. Looking up the rest from reference TRBV28 and TRBJ2-7 gives the full variable domain: DVKVTQSSRYLVKRTGEKVFLECVQDMDHENMFWYRQDPGLGLRLIYFSYDVKMKEKGDIPEGYSVSREKKERFSLILESASTNQTSMYLCASSLPTYEQYFGPGTRLTVT.

This chain joins TRBV6-1 and TRBJ2-7; D call uncertain. V shed 10 bases and J shed 0 bases, with 16 bases lying between them. Germline CDR1 reads MNHNS; CDR2 reads SASEGT. This CDR3 has 14 residues. DNA of the CDR3: TGTGCCACCGACGGTGGGTTTAGCTCCTACGAGCAGTACTTC. This encodes CATDGGFSSYEQYF.

In this sample, this clone turned up once. V is TRBV5-6 and J is TRBJ2-1, with D possibly TRBD2 on 5 matching bases. This CDR3 has 12 residues. In germline, CDR1 is SGHDT, CDR2 YYEEEE. V was shortened by 2 bases and J by 10 bases, with 10 bases between the two germline ends. The CDR3 DNA reads as TGTGCCAGCAGCTTTAAAGAGGGCGAGCAGTTCTTC. Its protein is CASSFKEGEQFF.

The chain combines TRBV28 with TRBJ1-5; D call uncertain. The V gene lost 1 base and the J gene lost 9 bases, with 13 bases spanning the gap. Germline V gene lookup returns CDR1 MDHEN and CDR2 SYDVKM. The CDR3 consists of 14 residues. The CDR3 protein is CASSLSAESWPQHF. The CDR3 bases are TGTGCCAGCAGTTTATCTGCGGAGTCGTGGCCCCAGCATTTT.

The J gene is TRBJ2-3, the V gene TRBV5-1, with unresolved D. This CDR3 spans 16 amino acids. Germline CDR1 SGHRS, CDR2 YFSETQ. Trimming took off 4 bases at V and 2 bases at J, with 17 bases between the two ends. CDR3 coding DNA: TGCGCCAGCAGCCCAGGTGCGTCACCTTTCACAGATACGCAGTATTTT. It codes for CASSPGASPFTDTQYF.

In this sample, this clone turned up a few times. The chain has TRBV4-1 and TRBJ1-5; 9 bases line up with TRBD1. CDR1 and CDR2 from the germline V gene are MGHRA and YSYEKL. The CDR3 totals 15 residues. V lost 2 bases, J lost 6 bases, and 5 bases stayed unmatched. In DNA form, the CDR3 reads TGCGCCAGCAGCCAACAGACAGGGGGGAGTCAGCCCCAGCATTTT. Encoded protein: CASSQQTGGSQPQHF.

This clone came up once. The rearrangement links TRBV7-9 to TRBJ1-1, with no clear D. The germline V gene encodes CDR1 SEHNR and CDR2 FQNEAQ (reference sequence). The CDR3 totals 16 residues. Trimming took 4 bases from V and 1 from J, leaving 16 bases between them. CDR3: CASSSTHYARNTEAFF. The CDR3 coding sequence is TGTGCCAGCAGCTCTACTCACTACGCGCGGAACACTGAAGCTTTCTTT.

CDR3 residues: CASSPTSTIEAFF. The DNA of the CDR3 is TGTGCCAGTAGTCCGACTTCTACGATTGAAGCTTTCTTT. The V call is TRBV19, the J call TRBJ1-1; D call uncertain. There are 13 residues in the CDR3. Germline CDR1 and CDR2: LNHDA and SQIVND (reference sequence). The V gene lost 5 bases and the J gene lost 7 bases, with 14 bases spanning the gap.

This chain joins TRBV5-4 and TRBJ1-1; D possibly corresponds to TRBD1 (6 bases). Trimming pared 6 bases from V and 6 bases from J, leaving 15 bases between. CDR3 length: 13 residues. The V gene's germline CDR1 is SGHNT and CDR2 YYREEE (reference sequence). CDR3 coding DNA: TGTGCCAGCACTCTGGAGGGACACCCTGAAGCTTTCTTT. Amino acid sequence: CASTLEGHPEAFF.

The V and J genes are TRBV5-6 and TRBJ2-2; D is possibly TRBD1 or TRBD2 (5 bases each). The length of the CDR3 is 18 residues. V dropped 0 bases and J dropped 6 bases, with 21 bases sitting between them. The germline V gene has CDR1 SGHDT and CDR2 YYEEEE. In DNA form, the CDR3 reads TGTGCCAGCAGCTTGGCCCAGGGAATTGGGAGAAACCCCGGGGAGCTGTTTTTT. Translation gives CASSLAQGIGRNPGELFF.

The chain couples TRBV2 to TRBJ2-6, with D possibly matching TRBD1 (6 bases). This CDR3 is built from 18 residues. Germline lookup yields CDR1 SNHLY and CDR2 FYNNEI. V shed 0 bases and J shed 0 bases, with 12 bases lying between them. CDR3 residues: CASSEASNRASGANVLTF. CDR3 coding DNA: TGTGCCAGCAGTGAAGCTTCGAACAGGGCCTCTGGGGCCAACGTCCTGACTTTC.

The chain carries TRBV11-2 and TRBJ1-1, with D uncertain. The CDR3 sequence is 12 residues long. Germline CDR1 and CDR2: SGHAT and FQNNGV. The V end was cut by 5 bases, the J end by 7 bases, with 11 bases between. DNA for the CDR3: TGTGCCAGCAGCCCAACCGGGTTTGAAGCTTTCTTT. Residues: CASSPTGFEAFF.

V usage is TRBV29-1 and J usage is TRBJ2-1, with TRBD2 matching 10 bases. Germline trimming cut 6 bases from V and 8 bases from J; bases unmatched to any gene: 7. The CDR3 covers 13 residues. Germline loops: CDR1 SQVTM, CDR2 ANQGSEA. CDR3 in amino acids: CSVHPSGSYEQFF. The CDR3 DNA follows: TGCAGCGTGCATCCTAGCGGGAGTTATGAGCAGTTCTTC.

The V gene is TRBV7-9, the J gene TRBJ2-1; D might be TRBD2 (5 bases). Germline CDR1 and CDR2: SEHNR and FQNEAQ (reference sequence). This CDR3 is 16 amino acids long. V was trimmed by 10 bases and J by 0 bases, leaving 19 bases between them. The CDR3 DNA follows: TGTGCCACCGGACTTTCGGGAACCAACTCCTACAATGAGCAGTTCTTC. It specifies CATGLSGTNSYNEQFF.

The gene calls are TRBV7-9 and TRBJ1-1, with D maybe TRBD1 (5 bases). The CDR3 totals 14 residues. V gave up 4 bases and J gave up 1 base, with 10 bases separating them. The V gene's germline CDR1 is SEHNR and CDR2 FQNEAQ (reference sequence). The CDR3 DNA sequence: TGTGCCAGCAGCTCCCGGGACGGGAACACTGAAGCTTTCTTT. Amino acid sequence: CASSSRDGNTEAFF. Combining the CDR3 with reference TRBV7-9 and TRBJ1-1 gives the whole variable domain DTGVSQNPRHKITKRGQNVTFRCDPISEHNRLYWYRQTLGQGPEFLTYFQNEAQLEKSRLLSDRFSAERPKGSFSTLEIQRTEQGDSAMYLCASSSRDGNTEAFFGQGTRLTVV.

CDR3 residues: CASTLGRVAGADTQYF. As DNA, the CDR3 is TGTGCCAGCACCCTGGGTCGGGTGGCTGGGGCAGATACGCAGTATTTT. The chain employs TRBV5-6 and TRBJ2-3; D is unresolved. Germline CDR1 reads SGHDT; CDR2 reads YYEEEE. V was pared by 6 bases and J by 4 bases, with 21 bases between. The CDR3 has 16 amino acids.

This chain connects TRBV27 to TRBJ2-7, with D possibly being TRBD1 (5 bases). Trimming cost V 4 bases and J 0 bases, with 13 bases left between them. This CDR3 region has 15 residues. In germline, CDR1 is MNHEY, CDR2 SMNVEV (reference sequence). As DNA, the CDR3 is TGTGCCAGCAGTTCATCAGGGAAGTACTCCTACGAGCAGTACTTC. This translates into CASSSSGKYSYEQYF.

The chain combines TRBV7-9 with TRBJ2-7, with D possibly matching TRBD1 (6 bases). Germline CDR1 and CDR2: SEHNR and FQNEAQ (reference sequence). The CDR3 is 13 amino acids. Trimming removed 8 bases from V and 0 bases from J, with 11 bases in between. The CDR3 region is CASVDSFSYEQYF. The CDR3 coding sequence is TGTGCCAGCGTGGACAGTTTCTCCTACGAGCAGTACTTC.

The genes are TRBV7-8 and TRBJ2-7, with D possibly matching TRBD1 (5 bases). Trimming took 5 bases from V and 1 from J, leaving 12 bases between them. Germline V CDR1 and CDR2: SGHVS, FQNEAQ. This CDR3 comprises 14 residues. CDR3 region: CASSLRGTSYEQYF. For the CDR3, the DNA is TGTGCCAGCAGCCTAAGGGGTACTTCCTACGAGCAGTACTTC. Together with reference TRBV7-8 and TRBJ2-7, the CDR3 gives the full variable domain: GAGVSQSPRYKVAKRGQDVALRCDPISGHVSLFWYQQALGQGPEFLTYFQNEAQLDKSGLPSDRFFAERPEGSVSTLKIQRTQQEDSAVYLCASSLRGTSYEQYFGPGTRLTVT.

The DNA for the CDR3 is TGTGCCATTCCGACAGGGAGCACAGATACGCAGTATTTT. It yields the protein CAIPTGSTDTQYF. The chain recombines TRBV6-4 with TRBJ2-3; 7 positions agree with TRBD1. The CDR3 has 13 residues. V lost 10 bases, J lost 0 bases, and 4 bases stayed unmatched. Germline CDR1 and CDR2: MRHNA and SNTAGT.

The chain combines TRBV4-1 with TRBJ2-3, with 7 nucleotides matching TRBD2. The CDR3 sequence is 15 residues long. V lost 2 bases to trimming and J lost 0 bases; unmatched junction nucleotides: 2. Germline CDR1 and CDR2: MGHRA and YSYEKL. This chain's CDR3 is CASSQLAESTDTQYF. CDR3 DNA: TGCGCCAGCAGCCAACTAGCGGAGAGCACAGATACGCAGTATTTT.